Shown below are 8 T cell receptor beta chains from a single sample sequenced in a study of glioma-infiltrating T cells (dated by TCRdb to 2016 to 2018). Sequencing took place on an Illumina MiSeq. TCR alpha and beta CDR3 regions were amplified with the iRepertoire nested amplicon-rescue multiplex PCR (arm-PCR) platform from RNA. The public reads were quality trimmed at Q25 with fastp and then assembled into clones with MiXCR by TCRdb, keeping productive beta chains. Entries that share a CDR3 protein sequence are merged under the most common genes and DNA. Across this sample there are 4,500 to 6,000 distinct CDR3 sequences, with roughly 30% seen only once. Of the sample, around 6.6% falls within the top ten clones. Sequenced material: glioma tissue, nonneoplastic brain tissue, or PBMCs (not recorded which). These receptors came from a human donor with low-grade glioma or glioblastoma, undergoing nonglioma brain surgery, or in good health (not recorded which).

This clonotype is medium-sized by share. This chain links TRBV20-1 with TRBJ2-3, with D perhaps being TRBD1 or TRBD2 (7 bases each). Germline CDR1 and CDR2: DFQATT and SNEGSKA (reference sequence). Trimming pared 7 bases from V and 1 base from J, leaving 15 bases between. This CDR3 has 14 residues. The CDR3 loop is CSVQGGGGTDTQYF. The DNA of the CDR3 is TGCAGTGTTCAGGGGGGGGGAGGCACAGATACGCAGTATTTT.

This clonotype is medium-sized in the sample. The V and J genes are TRBV12-3 or TRBV12-4 and TRBJ1-5, with 8 bases lining up with TRBD1. The CDR3 is 16 amino acids. V trimming: 2 bases; J trimming: 3 bases; junction bases outside the gene matches: 6. The CDR3 coding sequence is TGTGCCAGCAGTTTAAGTGGACAGGGAATCAATCAGCCCCAGCATTTT. The encoded protein is CASSLSGQGINQPQHF.

By share, this clonotype ranks as medium-sized. The V and J genes are TRBV4-2 and TRBJ2-3; 9 bases are shared with TRBD2. The V gene's germline CDR1 is LGHNA and CDR2 YNFKEQ. This CDR3 comprises 16 residues. V dropped 1 base and J dropped 4; count of bases not matched to a gene: 6. CDR3 residues: CASSQVRASGADTQYF. For the CDR3, the DNA is TGTGCCAGCAGCCAAGTACGAGCTAGCGGGGCAGATACGCAGTATTTT.

By frequency in the sample, this clonotype is medium-sized. The chain is built from TRBV4-1 and TRBJ2-7, with D possibly TRBD1 on 5 matching bases. CDR1 and CDR2 (germline): MGHRA, YSYEKL. The germline V and J ends were trimmed by 4 bases and 7 bases, with 17 bases remaining between them. The CDR3 loop spans 14 amino acids. The CDR3 protein is CASSPRIGDREQYF. The CDR3 bases are TGCGCCAGCAGCCCGAGAATAGGGGATAGGGAGCAGTACTTC.

At least ten counts were recorded for this clonotype. The genes are TRBV5-1 and TRBJ1-2; D not resolved. Trimming pared 4 bases from V and 3 bases from J, leaving 10 bases between. This CDR3 has 13 amino acids. Germline V gives CDR1 SGHRS, CDR2 YFSETQ. The CDR3 DNA follows: TGCGCCAGCAGCCTCGACGGAGACTATGGCTACACCTTC. Protein sequence: CASSLDGDYGYTF.

The table lists this clonotype with many counts. The chain employs TRBV10-2 and TRBJ2-2, with D uncertain. Trimming left V 2 bases short and J 0 bases short, with 4 bases between. The CDR3 length is 14 residues. The germline CDR1 and CDR2 sequences are WSHSY and SAAADI. The CDR3 sequence is CASSEGPNTGELFF. The DNA for the CDR3 is TGCGCCAGCAGTGAGGGACCGAACACCGGGGAGCTGTTTTTT.

This sequence joins TRBV11-2 and TRBJ2-3; 7 bases agree with TRBD1. Germline CDR1 and CDR2: SGHAT and FQNNGV. CDR3 length equals 15 residues. Trimming cost V 6 bases and J 2 bases; bases outside gene matches: 8. DNA of the CDR3: TGTGCCAGCAGACCGACAGGGTCCAACACAGATACGCAGTATTTT. This sequence encodes CASRPTGSNTDTQYF.

Within the sample, this clonotype is medium-sized. This chain links TRBV6-6 with TRBJ2-7; the match to TRBD1 covers 8 bases. V was pared by 2 bases and J by 2 bases, with 2 bases of the junction left unmatched. The CDR3 is 14 amino acids. CDR1 is MNHNY, CDR2 SVGAGI, per germline (reference sequence). The CDR3 nucleotides read TGTGCCAGCAGTTACGGGACAGGAACCTACGAGCAGTACTTC. This translates into CASSYGTGTYEQYF.